The 17 T cell receptor beta chains below were found in one sample sequenced in a study of OX40 agonist ivuxolimab in advanced cancers. Data came from immunoSEQ multiplex PCR; TCRdb stores just in-frame clones and leaves some out. Among about 50,000 clones listed, 80% to 90% were seen once. The specimen was CD4+ or CD8+ T cells sorted from blood, collected in a trial of the OX40 agonist ivuxolimab. The source is an adult with an advanced solid tumor such as melanoma, head and neck, liver or kidney cancer.

This rearrangement joins TRBV2 to TRBJ2-7; no clear D. The CDR3 is 12 residues long. The germline CDR1 and CDR2 sequences are SNHLY and FYNNEI. Trimming took 3 bases from V and 2 from J, leaving 5 bases between them. CDR3 bases: TGTGCCAGCAGTGAGACGACCTACGAGCAGTACTTC. Its protein product is CASSETTYEQYF.

This clone has a handful of counts. V usage is TRBV7-2 and J usage is TRBJ2-2; 9 nucleotides line up with TRBD2. The CDR3 is 18 amino acids. CDR1 is SGHTA, CDR2 FQGNSA, per germline. The J segment lost 2 bases and the V segment lost 3 bases, leaving 10 bases of the junction unmatched. The CDR3 spells CASSFDPRAGGNTGELFF. The CDR3 DNA is TGTGCCAGCAGCTTTGACCCTCGAGCGGGGGGAAACACCGGGGAGCTGTTTTTT.

The chain recombines TRBV29-1 with TRBJ2-5, with TRBD1 as a possible D gene (6 bases). Germline CDR1 is SQVTM and CDR2 is ANQGSEA. The V gene lost 3 bases and the J gene lost 3 bases, with 11 bases spanning the gap. The CDR3 has 13 amino acids. The CDR3 DNA sequence: TGCAGCGTTGATTCAGGGGTTGAAGAGACCCAGTACTTC. As protein: CSVDSGVEETQYF.

This clone was counted a single time. This sequence joins TRBV27 and TRBJ1-4; 7 bases are a match to TRBD1. In germline, CDR1 is MNHEY, CDR2 SMNVEV (reference sequence). This CDR3 region has 14 residues. V was clipped by 2 bases and J by 8 bases; unmatched bases: 5. CDR3 DNA sequence: TGTGCCAGCAGTTTACGGTCAGGGGGAGAAAAACTGTTTTTT. Residues: CASSLRSGGEKLFF.

The V and J genes are TRBV15 and TRBJ2-7; TRBD1 might be the D (6 bases). There are 14 residues in the CDR3. V lost 0 bases, J lost 1 base, and 7 bases lay in between. Germline V gives CDR1 LNHNV, CDR2 YYDKDF (reference sequence). The CDR3 spells CATSRERGSYEQYF. The CDR3 coding sequence is TGTGCCACCAGCAGAGAAAGGGGGTCCTACGAGCAGTACTTC.

The gene calls are TRBV11-2 and TRBJ2-1; 7 bases fit TRBD2. Germline V CDR1 and CDR2: SGHAT, FQNNGV. J gave up 6 bases and V 5 bases, and 10 bases lay outside the gene matches. This CDR3 is 15 amino acids long. CDR3 bases: TGTGCCAGCAGCCATACGTGGGGCGGGGGCAATGAGCAGTTCTTC. Translated: CASSHTWGGGNEQFF.

The chain uses TRBV19 and TRBJ2-3; TRBD1 agrees at 8 bases. Trimming at V came to 3 bases and at J to 1 base, leaving 6 bases not matched to a gene. Germline CDR1 reads LNHDA; CDR2 reads SQIVND (reference sequence). The CDR3 has 16 residues. DNA for the CDR3: TGTGCCAGTAGTATTGGGGCAGGGGGCGGCACAGATACGCAGTATTTT. It translates to CASSIGAGGGTDTQYF.

The gene calls are TRBV4-3 and TRBJ2-5; TRBD1 aligns across 7 bases. This CDR3 contains 15 residues. From germline, CDR1 is LGHNA and CDR2 YSLEER. The V gene end was trimmed by 0 bases and the J gene end by 9 bases; junction bases not matched to a gene: 10. CDR3 protein: CASSQERAGGDAQYF. CDR3 sequence (DNA): TGCGCCAGCAGCCAAGAGAGGGCAGGGGGAGATGCCCAGTACTTC.

The genes are TRBV7-2 and TRBJ1-1; D gene unclear. Between the trimmed V and J ends, which lost 2 bases and 0 bases, there was a span of 4 bases. The germline CDR1 and CDR2 sequences are SGHTA and FQGNSA. This CDR3 has 13 amino acids. CDR3 region: CASSLWVNTEAFF. The CDR3 nucleotides read TGTGCCAGCAGCTTATGGGTGAACACTGAAGCTTTCTTT.

A few counts support this clone. The J gene is TRBJ1-1, the V gene TRBV6-1, with 7 bases lining up with TRBD1. In germline, CDR1 is MNHNS, CDR2 SASEGT. V lost 1 base to trimming and J lost 1 base; unmatched junction nucleotides: 0. This CDR3 is built from 14 residues. CDR3 protein: CASSEGTGNTEAFF. In nucleotides, the CDR3 is TGTGCCAGCAGTGAAGGGACAGGGAACACTGAAGCTTTCTTT.

This chain connects TRBV25-1 to TRBJ2-2, with a possible D match to TRBD2 (5 bases). The CDR3 has 15 amino acids. V was pared by 6 bases and J by 0 bases, with 11 bases between. CDR1 is MGHDK, CDR2 SYGVNS, per germline. The CDR3 sequence: CASRGLLSNTGELFF. Here the CDR3 DNA reads TGTGCCAGCAGAGGACTGCTGTCGAACACCGGGGAGCTGTTTTTT.

The genes are TRBV5-3 and TRBJ2-7; no reliable D call. TRBV5-3 is an open reading frame, and its role is uncertain. Trimming left V 5 bases short and J 0 bases short, with 24 bases between. The CDR3 runs to 18 residues. CDR3 sequence (DNA): TGTGCCAGAAGTTACGGCGCCCCCCCGGACGGCCGCTCCTACGAGCAGTACTTC. Its protein is CARSYGAPPDGRSYEQYF.

The chain combines TRBV9 with TRBJ2-3; 8 nucleotides line up with TRBD1. With V trimmed by 0 bases and J by 4 bases, 13 bases remained unmatched. CDR3 size: 18 residues. Germline CDR1 is SGDLS and CDR2 is YYNGEE. In nucleotides, the CDR3 is TGTGCCAGCAGCGTAGGGCAGGGGGCGCCGGTGGAAGCAGATACGCAGTATTTT. Translating gives CASSVGQGAPVEADTQYF.

The chain combines TRBV5-6 with TRBJ2-3; D may be TRBD1 (5 bases). The CDR3 is made up of 11 amino acids. Trimming pared 7 bases from V and 4 bases from J, leaving 7 bases between. The germline CDR1 and CDR2 sequences are SGHDT and YYEEEE. In nucleotides, the CDR3 is TGTGCCAGCTTACAGGCAGATACGCAGTATTTT. Protein: CASLQADTQYF. The entire variable domain, with the rest obtained from reference TRBV5-6 and TRBJ2-3, is as follows: DAGVTQSPTHLIKTRGQQVTLRCSPKSGHDTVSWYQQALGQGPQFIFQYYEEEERQRGNFPDRFSGHQFPNYSSELNVNALLLGDSALYLCASLQADTQYFGPGTRLTVL.

The chain joins TRBV7-6 to TRBJ2-3; D call uncertain. The V gene's germline CDR1 is SGHVS and CDR2 FNYEAQ. CDR3 length: 14 amino acids. V was shortened by 4 bases and J by 1 base, with 9 bases between the two germline ends. CDR3 in amino acids: CASSSLGGTDTQYF. In DNA form, the CDR3 reads TGTGCCAGCAGCTCCCTTGGGGGCACAGATACGCAGTATTTT.

By proportion, this clone is large. The genes are TRBV15 and TRBJ2-7; the D call may be TRBD1 or TRBD2 (5 bases each). Germline V gene data show CDR1 as LNHNV and CDR2 as YYDKDF (reference sequence). Trimming took off 3 bases at V and 6 bases at J, with 18 bases between the two ends. This CDR3 spans 15 amino acids. The CDR3 reads CATSSTNRYGLEQYF. Here the CDR3 DNA reads TGTGCCACCAGCAGCACCAACAGGTACGGACTCGAGCAGTACTTC.

This sequence joins TRBV5-6 and TRBJ2-7; a weak D match, TRBD1 (7 bases). CDR1 SGHDT and CDR2 YYEEEE come from the germline V gene. CDR3 length: 15 residues. V shed 0 bases and J shed 4 bases, with 14 bases lying between them. The CDR3 DNA follows: TGTGCCAGCAGCTTGGTGGACAGGAGGGGTTACGAGCAGTACTTC. Protein sequence: CASSLVDRRGYEQYF. Full variable domain (outside the CDR3, taken from reference TRBV5-6 and TRBJ2-7): DAGVTQSPTHLIKTRGQQVTLRCSPKSGHDTVSWYQQALGQGPQFIFQYYEEEERQRGNFPDRFSGHQFPNYSSELNVNALLLGDSALYLCASSLVDRRGYEQYFGPGTRLTVT.